This T cell receptor (beta chain) was sequenced for a study of T cell responses to AZD1222 COVID-19 vaccine. Study outcomes and limitations: Two AZD1222 doses significantly raised spike-specific TCR breadth and depth over controls. Donors, mostly white British, included more females; clonal diversity was possibly underestimated.

With regard to this clone: Its cognate antigen is unknown. Other DNA sequences within the sample encode an identical CDR3.

TCRdb's table, derived via immunoSEQ multiplex PCR, lists solely in-frame clones and lacks some. The data hold 150,000 to 200,000 clones, with about 90% observed a single time. CDR3 length equals 11 residues. Trimming shortened V by 3 bases and J by 5 bases, and 5 bases separated the two germline ends. Per the germline V gene, CDR1 is SGHAT and CDR2 is FQNNGV. The chain links TRBV11-2 to TRBJ2-7; D unresolved. The sample consisted of peripheral blood, taken 28 days after the second AZD1222 dose. This receptor was identified in an adult who received the AZD1222 COVID-19 vaccine. CDR3 protein: CASSFHHEQYF. For the CDR3, the DNA is TGTGCCAGCAGCTTCCATCACGAGCAGTACTTC.